This TCR beta chain was sequenced during a study of blood T cell repertoires in COVID-19. Across the whole study: The origin of the acute and convalescent COVID-19 samples was the United States, Italy and Spain. The analysed material was cDNA or gDNA that came from T cells, B-cell-depleted T cells, or PBMCs.

With V trimmed by 5 bases and J by 4 bases, 11 bases remained unmatched. The CDR3 spans 15 residues. The V gene's germline CDR1 is SGHTA and CDR2 FQGNSA. Per the authors' pipeline: From reference gene primer amplification, estimates of nucleated cell counts were derived. Sequencing was performed with immunoSEQ multiplex PCR; in TCRdb, only in-frame clones are kept and a portion is missing. The D gene and trimming were derived from the DNA, and the V and J assignments and clone size from that table. This table holds tens of thousands of clones, around 83% found once. The TCR was taken from a man in his fifties with active COVID-19. Sequenced sample: peripheral blood. This chain uses TRBV7-2 with TRBJ2-7; the match to TRBD1 covers 7 bases. The CDR3 reads CASSDPPGQKYEQYF. For the CDR3, the DNA is TGTGCCAGCAGCGATCCACCGGGACAGAAATACGAGCAGTACTTC.